The 15 T cell receptor beta chains given below trace back to one sample, sequenced in a study of blood T cells in healthy people across ages. Primed by a sample-barcoded 5' primer and a J-beta primer mix, a second PCR proceeded for about 6 to 12 cycles. TCRdb re-called the 5' RACE reads with MiXCR, one entry per CDR3 protein. The data contain around 800,000 distinct CDR3 sequences, roughly 25% of them seen just once; the ten biggest clones take up 3%. This same sample was also part of a study on T cells of mothers and their children.

The specimen sequenced was blood. The receptors originated from a boy between 10 and 17 years old in good health.

For this clonotype: Being one base from a much bigger clone, this may be a read error. CDR3 DNA sequence: TGTGCCAGCAGCGTAGGGGCGGGCACTGAAGCTTTCTTT. This translates into CASSVGAGTEAFF. V is TRBV9 and J is TRBJ1-1; D not resolved. The CDR3 sequence is 13 residues long. The V end lost 0 bases, the J end lost 4 bases, and 7 bases lay between the germline ends. The germline CDR1 and CDR2 sequences are SGDLS and YYNGEE.

Only a few counts were recorded for this clonotype. The rearrangement links TRBV7-9 to TRBJ2-5; weak D call: TRBD1 (5 bases). This CDR3 is built from 14 residues. Germline CDR1 is SEHNR and CDR2 is FQNEAQ (reference sequence). V lost 1 base, J lost 0 bases, and 6 bases lay in between. The CDR3 bases are TGTGCCAGCAGCTTAGGACAGCACCAAGAGACCCAGTACTTC. Translating gives CASSLGQHQETQYF.

This clonotype was counted a few times. The rearrangement uses TRBV7-3 and TRBJ2-6, with a possible D match to TRBD1 (6 bases). Trimming took off 1 base at V and 1 base at J, with 14 bases between the two ends. This CDR3 is 18 amino acids long. Germline-derived CDR1 and CDR2 are SGHTA and FQGTGA. This chain's CDR3 is CASSLRGRGLSGANVLTF. DNA of the CDR3: TGTGCCAGCAGCTTAAGGGGCAGGGGTTTATCTGGGGCCAACGTCCTGACTTTC.

This clonotype was found a few times. The gene calls are TRBV5-1 and TRBJ2-3, with 9 bases identical to TRBD2. CDR1 SGHRS and CDR2 YFSETQ come from the germline V gene. The CDR3 is 16 amino acids. V was pared by 1 base and J by 5 bases, with 8 bases of the junction left unmatched. CDR3 coding DNA: TGCGCCAGCAGCTTGTATGCGGGAGGGCCGCAAGATACGCAGTATTTT. This gives the protein CASSLYAGGPQDTQYF.

This chain connects TRBV27 to TRBJ2-1; D uncertain. The J call is doubtful: the DNA matches TRBJ2-7 better. The germline gives CDR1 MNHEY, CDR2 SMNVEV (reference sequence). This CDR3 is built from 12 residues. The CDR3 reads CASGSTSYEQYF. The CDR3 nucleotides read TGTGCCAGCGGGTCGACCTCCTACGAGCAGTACTTC.

There are a few counts of this clonotype. The rearrangement uses TRBV20-1 and TRBJ2-7; D is perhaps TRBD1 or TRBD2 (5 bases each). Germline values: CDR1 DFQATT, CDR2 SNEGSKA (reference sequence). CDR3 length: 15 amino acids. The V end lost 0 bases, the J end lost 6 bases, and 18 bases lay between the germline ends. CDR3 DNA sequence: TGCAGTGCTAGAGATCAGCGACTGGGGACGGGCGAGCAGTACTTC. Encoded protein: CSARDQRLGTGEQYF.

Comment on this clonotype: At one end, the junction sequence differs from germline, possibly due to a read error. V gene TRBV29-1 combines with J gene TRBJ2-3; D may be TRBD1 (5 bases). The germline CDR1 and CDR2 sequences are SQVTM and ANQGSEA. The CDR3 is 15 residues long. CDR3 residues: CSVAGAADSTDTRYF. DNA for the CDR3: TGCAGCGTTGCTGGGGCGGCAGATAGCACAGATACGCGGTATTTT.

This clonotype has just a few counts. This sequence joins TRBV5-1 and TRBJ2-7, with 10 bases identical to TRBD2. Germline V gene data show CDR1 as SGHRS and CDR2 as YFSETQ. V trimming: 5 bases; J trimming: 2 bases; junction bases outside the gene matches: 7. The CDR3 loop spans 15 amino acids. This CDR3 is CASSPTSGATYEQYF. CDR3 in DNA: TGCGCCAGCAGTCCTACTAGCGGGGCCACCTACGAGCAGTACTTC. Full variable domain (remainder filled in from reference TRBV5-1 and TRBJ2-7): KAGVTQTPRYLIKTRGQQVTLSCSPISGHRSVSWYQQTPGQGLQFLFEYFSETQRNKGNFPGRFSGRQFSNSRSEMNVSTLELGDSALYLCASSPTSGATYEQYFGPGTRLTVT.

The rearrangement joins TRBV29-1 to TRBJ2-5; the D is unclear. V gave up 0 bases and J gave up 4 bases, with 6 bases separating them. Germline CDR1 SQVTM, CDR2 ANQGSEA. The CDR3 extends over 12 amino acids. CDR3 in amino acids: CSVEDFRETQYF. The CDR3 bases are TGCAGCGTTGAAGATTTCAGAGAGACCCAGTACTTC.

This clonotype has more than one count but fewer than ten. The J gene is TRBJ2-3, the V gene TRBV11-2, with TRBD2 matching over 9 bases. The CDR3 covers 16 residues. Germline V gene lookup returns CDR1 SGHAT and CDR2 FQNNGV. J gave up 6 bases and V 4 bases, and 11 bases lay outside the gene matches. The CDR3 spells CASSSKGSGGSDTQYF. CDR3 DNA: TGTGCCAGCAGCTCTAAGGGTAGCGGGGGTAGTGATACGCAGTATTTT.

This clonotype was detected a few times. CDR3 loop: CASSLAKRGRTDTQYF. The CDR3 DNA is TGTGCCAGCAGCTTAGCGAAGCGGGGACGCACAGATACGCAGTATTTT. This chain connects TRBV7-9 to TRBJ2-3, with TRBD2 matching 7 bases. Germline-derived CDR1 and CDR2 are SEHNR and FQNEAQ (reference sequence). The CDR3 is made up of 16 amino acids. V was clipped by 0 bases and J by 1 base; unmatched bases: 4.

The chain joins TRBV7-8 to TRBJ2-1; a weak D match, TRBD2 (6 bases). This CDR3 is 15 amino acids long. Trimming stripped 1 base from V and 8 bases from J, with 15 bases between. Germline V gene sequence: CDR1 SGHVS, CDR2 FQNEAQ. The CDR3 nucleotides read TGTGCCAGCAGCTTAGTATCGGGGGTGGAGGATGAGCAGTTCTTC. Protein: CASSLVSGVEDEQFF.

This clonotype occurred a few times. The CDR3 coding sequence is TGTGCCAGCAGCTCGGACCCCGGGGGATATGGCTACACCTTC. This encodes CASSSDPGGYGYTF. The rearrangement links TRBV11-2 to TRBJ1-2; TRBD1 might be the D (5 bases). Germline V lookup: CDR1 SGHAT, CDR2 FQNNGV. CDR3 length equals 14 residues. Trimming shortened V by 4 bases and J by 5 bases, and 14 bases separated the two germline ends.

The rearrangement links TRBV2 to TRBJ1-6; a weak D match, TRBD1 (5 bases). V was cut by 3 bases and J by 9 bases, with 12 bases left in between. This CDR3 spans 14 amino acids. The germline CDR1 and CDR2 sequences are SNHLY and FYNNEI. The CDR3 DNA reads TGTGCCAGCAGTGAGGGGACGGGAAGTTCACCCCTCCACTTT. It specifies CASSEGTGSSPLHF.

This clonotype showed up just a few times. The chain joins TRBV18 to TRBJ1-5; D gene unclear. V gave up 9 bases and J gave up 4 bases, with 10 bases separating them. Germline CDR1 is KGHSH and CDR2 is LQKENI. The length of the CDR3 is 12 residues. CDR3: CASSGPNQPQHF. CDR3 coding DNA: TGTGCCAGTTCCGGCCCTAATCAGCCCCAGCATTTT.